Listed below are T cell receptor beta chains from one sample, sequenced in a study of radiotherapy plus CTLA-4 blockade in lung cancer. Only in-frame clones appear in the TCRdb table, and some are missing; sequencing was by immunoSEQ multiplex PCR. The sample carries roughly 93,000 clones, more than 75% recorded once. This specimen consisted of peripheral blood, obtained from a patient treated with radiotherapy plus ipilimumab. All receptors derive from a human donor with non-small cell lung cancer who had a partial response to radiotherapy plus ipilimumab. The CDR3 runs from the conserved cysteine through the conserved F or W. The order of the fields is clone size, D gene, V gene, J gene, CDR3 DNA, CDR3 protein. The D gene is left open where the match is weak. Size tells how often a clone was seen (once, few, many) or the class of an expanded clone, and some rows leave it out.

>once|NA|TRBV4-1|TRBJ1-5
TGCGCCAGCAGCCAAGAATGGGAGGGCGGAAGGGGCAATCAGCCCCAGCATTTT
CASSQEWEGGRGNQPQHF
>NA|NA|TRBV7-9|TRBJ2-7
TGTGCCAGCAGCGCCCTGCCAGCGGGACAAGACGAGCAGTACTTC
CASSALPAGQDEQYF
>NA|NA|TRBV7-9|TRBJ1-3
TGTGCCAGCAGCCCCTGGACAGAGCTATCTGGAAACACCATATATTTT
CASSPWTELSGNTIYF
>NA|NA|TRBV5-1|TRBJ2-5
TGCGCCAGCAGCGGAGGGACTTCACAAGAGACCCAGTACTTC
CASSGGTSQETQYF
>few|TRBD1|TRBV4-1|TRBJ2-6
TGCGCCAGCAGCCAAGAATCACAGGGGGCTACTGGGGCCAACGTCCTGACTTTC
CASSQESQGATGANVLTF
>NA|TRBD2|TRBV4-1|TRBJ2-3
TGCGCCAGCAGCCAAGATCCGGGGACTAGCCGAAGGACAGATACGCAGTATTTT
CASSQDPGTSRRTDTQYF
>NA|TRBD2|TRBV7-2|TRBJ2-2
TGTGCCAGCAGCCGGACTAGCGGGTTCCCGAACACCGGGGAGCTGTTTTTT
CASSRTSGFPNTGELFF
>once|TRBD1|TRBV18|TRBJ1-5
TGTGCCAGCTCACCCGACAGGGGCGCAAGTCAGCCCCAGCATTTT
CASSPDRGASQPQHF
>NA|TRBD2|TRBV28|TRBJ2-1
TGTGCCAGCAGTTTATCGGCGGGAGGGTCCTACAATGAGCAGTTCTTC
CASSLSAGGSYNEQFF
>NA|NA|TRBV21-1|TRBJ1-5
TGTGCCAGCAGCAAAGATGTGGGACAGGGGCCCAGTTCGACCCAGCATTTT
CASSKDVGQGPSSTQHF
>NA|NA|TRBV5-8|TRBJ1-5
TGTGCCAGCAGCTTGGCAGGCAAGGGCAATCAGCCCCAGCATTTT
CASSLAGKGNQPQHF
>NA|NA|TRBV7-3|TRBJ1-3
TGTGCCAGCAGCTTAACACGCAGGGAACCTGGAAACACCATATATTTT
CASSLTRREPGNTIYF
>NA|NA|TRBV5-1|TRBJ1-1
TGCGCCAGCAGCTTGTACAGTTCCATGAACACTGAAGCTTTCTTT
CASSLYSSMNTEAFF
>NA|NA|TRBV6-1|TRBJ1-2
TGTGCCAGCAGTGAAGAGGGGTTGGGTGGCCACACCTTC
CASSEEGLGGHTF
>NA|NA|TRBV20-1|TRBJ2-7
TGCAGTGGTCAGGGAACGTACGAGCAGTACTTC
CSGQGTYEQYF
>NA|NA|TRBV2|TRBJ1-4
TGTGCCAGCAGTGAAGCCGGGGGTTATAACAAACTGTTTTTT
CASSEAGGYNKLFF
>once|TRBD1|TRBV7-9|TRBJ1-5
TGTGCCAGCAGCCGCGACAGGGGGCTCAATCAGCCCCAGCATTTT
CASSRDRGLNQPQHF
>NA|NA|TRBV7-2|TRBJ2-2
TGTGCCAGCAGCTTAGTCGGGATTCACACCGGGGAGCTGTTTTTT
CASSLVGIHTGELFF
>once|TRBD1|TRBV28|TRBJ2-7
TGTGCCAGCAACCCTTCTCCGGACAGGGCGGGTTGGGAGCAGTACTTC
CASNPSPDRAGWEQYF
>NA|TRBD2|TRBV28|TRBJ2-5
TGTGCCAGCAGTTTAATCCTTGACGGGACTAGCGGGTTTAAAGAGACCCAGTACTTC
CASSLILDGTSGFKETQYF
>NA|NA|TRBV13|TRBJ2-7
TGTGCCAGCAGCCTCTCTTACGAGCAGTACTTC
CASSLSYEQYF
>NA|TRBD1|TRBV19|TRBJ1-1
TGTGCCAGTAGTTCGCGACAGGGAACTGAAGCTTTCTTT
CASSSRQGTEAFF
>NA|TRBD2|TRBV7-3|TRBJ2-5
TGTGCCAGCAGTTTAAGGGGAGGGGCCAACCAAGAGACCCAGTACTTC
CASSLRGGANQETQYF
>NA|TRBD1|TRBV19|TRBJ1-2
TGTGCCAGTAGTATTATGAGACAGGGGAACTATGGCTACACCTTC
CASSIMRQGNYGYTF